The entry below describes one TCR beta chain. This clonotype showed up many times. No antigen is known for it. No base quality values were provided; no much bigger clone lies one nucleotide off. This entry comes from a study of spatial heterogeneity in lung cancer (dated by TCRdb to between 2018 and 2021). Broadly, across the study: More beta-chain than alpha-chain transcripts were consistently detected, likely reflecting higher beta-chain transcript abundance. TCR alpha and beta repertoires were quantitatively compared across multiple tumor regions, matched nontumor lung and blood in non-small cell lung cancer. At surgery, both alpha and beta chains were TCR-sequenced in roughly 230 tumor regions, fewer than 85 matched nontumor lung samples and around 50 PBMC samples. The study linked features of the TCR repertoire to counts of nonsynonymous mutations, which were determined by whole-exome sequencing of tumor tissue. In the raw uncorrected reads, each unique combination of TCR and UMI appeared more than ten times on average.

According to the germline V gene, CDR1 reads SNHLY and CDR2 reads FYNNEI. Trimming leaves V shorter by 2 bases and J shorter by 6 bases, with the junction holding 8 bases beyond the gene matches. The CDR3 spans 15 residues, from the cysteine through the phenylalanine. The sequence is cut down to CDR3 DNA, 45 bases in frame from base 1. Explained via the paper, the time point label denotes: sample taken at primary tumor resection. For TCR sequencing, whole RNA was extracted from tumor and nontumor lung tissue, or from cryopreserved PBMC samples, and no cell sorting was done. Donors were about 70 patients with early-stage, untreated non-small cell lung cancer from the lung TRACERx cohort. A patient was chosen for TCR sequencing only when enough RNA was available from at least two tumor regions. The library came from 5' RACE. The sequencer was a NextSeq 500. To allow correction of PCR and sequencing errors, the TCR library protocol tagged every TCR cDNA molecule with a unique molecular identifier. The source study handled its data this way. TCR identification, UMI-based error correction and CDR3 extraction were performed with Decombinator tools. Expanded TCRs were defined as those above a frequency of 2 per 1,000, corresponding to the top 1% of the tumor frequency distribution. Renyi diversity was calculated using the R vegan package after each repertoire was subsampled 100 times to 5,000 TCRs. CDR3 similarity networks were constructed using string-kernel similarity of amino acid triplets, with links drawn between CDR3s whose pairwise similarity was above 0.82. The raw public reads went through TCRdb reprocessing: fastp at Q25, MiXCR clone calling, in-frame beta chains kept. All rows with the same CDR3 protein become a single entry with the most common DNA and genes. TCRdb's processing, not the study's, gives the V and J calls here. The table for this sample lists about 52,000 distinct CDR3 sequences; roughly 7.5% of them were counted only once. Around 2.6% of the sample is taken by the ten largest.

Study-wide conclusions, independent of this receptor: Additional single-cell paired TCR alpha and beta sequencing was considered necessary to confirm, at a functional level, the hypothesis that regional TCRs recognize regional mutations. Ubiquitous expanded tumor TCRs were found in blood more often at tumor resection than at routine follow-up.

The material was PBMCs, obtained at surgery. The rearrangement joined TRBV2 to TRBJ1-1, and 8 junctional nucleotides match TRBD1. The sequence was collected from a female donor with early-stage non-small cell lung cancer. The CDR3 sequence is CASSEFRQGQAEAFF. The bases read TGTGCCAGCAGTGAATTCCGACAGGGGCAAGCTGAAGCTTTCTTT.